Listed below are T cell receptor beta chains from one sample, sequenced in a study of blood T cell repertoires in COVID-19. The assay was immunoSEQ multiplex PCR, and TCRdb's table has in-frame clones only and misses some. Of around 180,000 clones listed, over 75% were seen once; the top ten hold about 20%. The sequenced material came from peripheral blood. These receptors were collected from a person aged 70 to 80 with COVID-19, enrolled during active disease. CDR3s include the opening cysteine and the closing phenylalanine or tryptophan. A D gene is named only where the DNA matches it firmly. Expanded clones get a size class; other rows say once, few or many, or leave the size out.

len | d_gene | j_gene | v_gene | abundance | CDR3nt | CDR3aa
14 | NA | TRBJ2-5 | TRBV5-6 | NA | TGTGCCAGCAGCCCCGTCGGACAGAAAGAGACCCAGTACTTC | CASSPVGQKETQYF
15 | NA | TRBJ2-2 | TRBV11-2 | NA | TGTGCCAGCAGCTTATTTGCTTCGGACACCGGGGAGCTGTTTTTT | CASSLFASDTGELFF
14 | NA | TRBJ2-3 | TRBV7-2 | once | TGTGCCAATAACCGGTGGACAGGCACAGATACGCAGTATTTT | CANNRWTGTDTQYF
14 | TRBD1 | TRBJ2-5 | TRBV15 | NA | TGTGCCACCGGCAGCGGACAGGGCGAAGAGACCCAGTACTTC | CATGSGQGEETQYF
19 | TRBD2 | TRBJ2-1 | TRBV6-2/TRBV6-3 | once | TGTGCCAGCAGTAAGCCCCCACCGGGACTAGCGGGAGTTTGGAATGAGCAGTTCTTC | CASSKPPPGLAGVWNEQFF
16 | TRBD2 | TRBJ2-7 | TRBV4-1 | NA | TGCGCCAGCAGCCAAGATTTCAGCGGGAGATCGCGTGAGCAGTACTTC | CASSQDFSGRSREQYF
14 | NA | TRBJ1-5 | TRBV25-1 | NA | TGTGCCAGCATAGAAGTGGTAGTCAATCAGCCCCAGCATTTT | CASIEVVVNQPQHF
12 | NA | TRBJ2-3 | TRBV7-2 | NA | TGTGCCAGCAGCCTGGGGGCGGGCACGCAGTATTTT | CASSLGAGTQYF
15 | TRBD1 | TRBJ2-7 | TRBV6-6 | NA | TGTGCCAGCAACTCTAAACAGGGGGCGCCTCGGGAGCAGTACTTC | CASNSKQGAPREQYF
13 | NA | TRBJ1-1 | TRBV28 | NA | TGTGCCAGCAGTTTGTGGGGGGATGGTGAAGCTTTCTTT | CASSLWGDGEAFF
14 | NA | TRBJ1-2 | TRBV5-5 | NA | TGTGCCAGCAGCCTGGACGGGGGGCGCCATGGCTACACCTTC | CASSLDGGRHGYTF
20 | TRBD1 | TRBJ1-3 | TRBV27 | NA | TGTGCCAGCAGTCTAAAACCCCCGGGACAGGGAAGGTCGAAGGGACACACCATATATTTT | CASSLKPPGQGRSKGHTIYF
13 | NA | TRBJ2-7 | TRBV19 | NA | TGTGCCAGTGGTCAGGGACACGACTACGAGCAGTACTTC | CASGQGHDYEQYF
15 | TRBD2 | TRBJ2-2 | TRBV7-2 | NA | TGTGCCAGCAGCTTAGTAGCGGGACTTACCGGGGAGCTGTTTTTT | CASSLVAGLTGELFF
12 | TRBD1 | TRBJ1-2 | TRBV9 | NA | TGTGCCAGCAGCGTGTTACAGGGGGACTACACCTTC | CASSVLQGDYTF
15 | NA | TRBJ1-5 | TRBV7-2 | NA | TGTGCCAGCAGCCAACGCGTGAATAGCAATCAGCCCCAGCATTTT | CASSQRVNSNQPQHF
17 | TRBD1 | TRBJ1-1 | TRBV7-9 | NA | TGTGCCAGCAGCTTCGTCCCGGGACAGGGGGCCAACACTGAAGCTTTCTTT | CASSFVPGQGANTEAFF
15 | NA | TRBJ2-1 | TRBV9 | NA | TGTGCCAGCAGCTTTAGGGGGGGATCCTACAATGAGCAGTTCTTC | CASSFRGGSYNEQFF
16 | TRBD1 | TRBJ2-2 | TRBV5-1 | few | TGCGCCAGCAGCTTGTTGGGGACAGGGTACCCCGGGGAGCTGTTTTTT | CASSLLGTGYPGELFF
15 | NA | TRBJ1-1 | TRBV5-1 | NA | TGCGCCAGCAGCTTCCTAGCCGGAATGAACACTGAAGCTTTCTTT | CASSFLAGMNTEAFF
15 | TRBD1 | TRBJ1-5 | TRBV28 | NA | TGTGCCAGCAACCTGGGACAGGCCTCCTCTTTATCCCAGCATTTT | CASNLGQASSLSQHF
14 | TRBD1 | TRBJ2-7 | TRBV5-1 | NA | TGCGCCAGCAGGGCCGGGACAGGAAACTACGAGCAGTACTTC | CASRAGTGNYEQYF
14 | NA | TRBJ1-6 | TRBV6-5 | once | TGTGCCAGCAAGCTCCAAGACAGGAATTCACCCCTCCACTTT | CASKLQDRNSPLHF